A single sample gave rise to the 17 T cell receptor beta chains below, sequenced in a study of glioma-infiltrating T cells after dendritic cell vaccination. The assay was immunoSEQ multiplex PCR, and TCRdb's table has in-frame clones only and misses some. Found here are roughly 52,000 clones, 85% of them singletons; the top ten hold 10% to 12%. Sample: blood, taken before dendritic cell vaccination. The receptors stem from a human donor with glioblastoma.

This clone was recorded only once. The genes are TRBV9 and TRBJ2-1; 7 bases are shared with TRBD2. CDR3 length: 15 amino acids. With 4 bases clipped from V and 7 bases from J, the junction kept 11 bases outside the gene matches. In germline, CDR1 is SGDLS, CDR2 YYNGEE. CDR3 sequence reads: CASSPLGEGGNEQFF. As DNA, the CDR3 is TGTGCCAGCAGCCCCTTGGGGGAGGGCGGAAATGAGCAGTTCTTC.

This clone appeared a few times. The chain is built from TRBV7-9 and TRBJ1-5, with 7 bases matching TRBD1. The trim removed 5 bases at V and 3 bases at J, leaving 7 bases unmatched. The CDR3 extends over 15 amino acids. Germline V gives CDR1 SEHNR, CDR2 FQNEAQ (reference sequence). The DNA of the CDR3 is TGTGCCAGCAGCCCCGGACAGGTCCCCAATCAGCCCCAGCATTTT. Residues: CASSPGQVPNQPQHF.

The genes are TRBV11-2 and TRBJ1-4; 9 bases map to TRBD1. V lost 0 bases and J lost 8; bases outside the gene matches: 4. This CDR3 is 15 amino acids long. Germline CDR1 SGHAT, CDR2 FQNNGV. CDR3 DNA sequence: TGTGCCAGCAGCTTAGAAGGGACAGGGCACGAAAAACTGTTTTTT. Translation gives CASSLEGTGHEKLFF.

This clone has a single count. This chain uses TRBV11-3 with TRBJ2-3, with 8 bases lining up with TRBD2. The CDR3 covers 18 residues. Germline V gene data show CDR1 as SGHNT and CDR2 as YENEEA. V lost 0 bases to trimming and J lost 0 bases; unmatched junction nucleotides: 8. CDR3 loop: CASSLDLLASGSTDTQYF. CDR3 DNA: TGTGCCAGCAGCTTAGATCTCTTGGCTAGCGGGAGCACAGATACGCAGTATTTT. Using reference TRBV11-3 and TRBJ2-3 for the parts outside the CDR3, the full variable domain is EAGVVQSPRYKIIEKKQPVAFWCNPISGHNTLYWYLQNLGQGPELLIRYENEEAVDDSQLPKDRFSAERLKGVDSTLKIQPAELGDSAVYLCASSLDLLASGSTDTQYFGPGTRLTVL.

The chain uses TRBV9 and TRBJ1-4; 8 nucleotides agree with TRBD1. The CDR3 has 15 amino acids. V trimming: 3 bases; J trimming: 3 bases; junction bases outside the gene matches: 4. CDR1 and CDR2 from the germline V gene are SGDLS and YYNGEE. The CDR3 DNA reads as TGTGCCAGCAGCGGACAGGGGTTGGCTAATGAAAAACTGTTTTTT. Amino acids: CASSGQGLANEKLFF.

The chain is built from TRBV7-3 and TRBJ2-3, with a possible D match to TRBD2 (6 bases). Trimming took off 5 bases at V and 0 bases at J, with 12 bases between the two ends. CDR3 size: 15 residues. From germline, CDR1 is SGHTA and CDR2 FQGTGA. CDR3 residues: CASSLVGLSTDTQYF. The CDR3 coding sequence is TGTGCCAGCAGCCTAGTGGGACTCAGCACAGATACGCAGTATTTT.

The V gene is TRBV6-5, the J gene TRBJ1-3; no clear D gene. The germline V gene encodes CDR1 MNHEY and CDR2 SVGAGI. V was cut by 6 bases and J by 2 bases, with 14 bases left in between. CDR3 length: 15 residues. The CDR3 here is CASRPGFNPGNTIYF. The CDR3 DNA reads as TGTGCCAGCAGGCCGGGGTTTAATCCTGGAAACACCATATATTTT.

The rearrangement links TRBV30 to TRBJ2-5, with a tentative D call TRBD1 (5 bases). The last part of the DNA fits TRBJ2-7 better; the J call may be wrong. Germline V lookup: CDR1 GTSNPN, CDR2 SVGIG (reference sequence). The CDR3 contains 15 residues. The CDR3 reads CAWSPVGREAYEQYF. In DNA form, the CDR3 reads TGTGCCTGGAGTCCGGTAGGCAGGGAAGCCTACGAGCAGTACTTC.

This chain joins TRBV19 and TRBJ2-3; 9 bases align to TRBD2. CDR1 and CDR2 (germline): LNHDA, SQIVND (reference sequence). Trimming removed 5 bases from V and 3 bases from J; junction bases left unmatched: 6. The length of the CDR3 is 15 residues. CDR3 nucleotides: TGTGCCAGTAGTGGGAGTCTAGCGGGAACAGATACGCAGTATTTT. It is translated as CASSGSLAGTDTQYF.

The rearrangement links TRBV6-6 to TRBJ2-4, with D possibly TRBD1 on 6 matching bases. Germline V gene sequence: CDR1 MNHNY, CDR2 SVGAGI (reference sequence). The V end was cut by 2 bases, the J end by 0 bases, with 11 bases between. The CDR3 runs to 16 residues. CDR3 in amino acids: CASSYVTGVAKNIQYF. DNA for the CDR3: TGTGCCAGCAGTTACGTGACAGGAGTAGCCAAAAACATTCAGTACTTC.

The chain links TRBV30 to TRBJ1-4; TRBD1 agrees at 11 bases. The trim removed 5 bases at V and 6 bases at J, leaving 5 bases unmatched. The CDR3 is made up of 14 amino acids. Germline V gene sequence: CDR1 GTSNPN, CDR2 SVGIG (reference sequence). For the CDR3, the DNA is TGTGCCTGGGGAGGGGGACAGGGGGATGAAAAACTGTTTTTT. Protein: CAWGGGQGDEKLFF. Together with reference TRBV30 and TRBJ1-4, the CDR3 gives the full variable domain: SQTIHQWPATLVQPVGSPLSLECTVEGTSNPNLYWYRQAAGRGLQLLFYSVGIGQISSEVPQNLSASRPQDRQFILSSKKLLLSDSGFYLCAWGGGQGDEKLFFGSGTQLSVL.

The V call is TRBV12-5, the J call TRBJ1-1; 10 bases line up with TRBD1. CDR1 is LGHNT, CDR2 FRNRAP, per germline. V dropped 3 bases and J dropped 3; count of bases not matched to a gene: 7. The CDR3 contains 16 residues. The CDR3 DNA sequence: TGTGCTAGTGGTTTCACACCGGGACAGGGGTACACTGAAGCTTTCTTT. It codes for CASGFTPGQGYTEAFF.

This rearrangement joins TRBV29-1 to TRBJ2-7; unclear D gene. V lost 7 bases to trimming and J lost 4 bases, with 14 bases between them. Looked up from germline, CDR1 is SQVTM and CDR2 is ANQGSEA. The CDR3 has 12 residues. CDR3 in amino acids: CSGPSLGYEQYF. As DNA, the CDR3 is TGCAGCGGACCTTCTCTCGGGTACGAGCAGTACTTC.

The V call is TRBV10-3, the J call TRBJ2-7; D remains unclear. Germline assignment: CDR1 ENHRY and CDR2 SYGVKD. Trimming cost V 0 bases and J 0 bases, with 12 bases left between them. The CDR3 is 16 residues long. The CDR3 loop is CAISESSFRSSYEQYF. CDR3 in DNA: TGTGCCATCAGTGAGTCTTCTTTCAGGTCCTCCTACGAGCAGTACTTC.

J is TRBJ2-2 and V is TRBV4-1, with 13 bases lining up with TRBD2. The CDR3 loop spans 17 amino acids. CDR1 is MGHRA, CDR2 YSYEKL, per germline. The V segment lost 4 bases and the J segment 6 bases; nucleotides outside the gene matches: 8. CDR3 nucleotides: TGCGCCAGCAGCCCGAACGGACTAGCGGGAGCGGCCGGGGAGCTGTTTTTT. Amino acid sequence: CASSPNGLAGAAGELFF.

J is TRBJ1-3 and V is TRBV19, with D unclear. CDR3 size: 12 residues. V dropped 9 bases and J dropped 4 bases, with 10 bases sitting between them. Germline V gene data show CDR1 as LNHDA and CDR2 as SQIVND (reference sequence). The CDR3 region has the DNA TGTGCCAGCAGCAGACTCGGAAACACCATATATTTT. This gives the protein CASSRLGNTIYF.

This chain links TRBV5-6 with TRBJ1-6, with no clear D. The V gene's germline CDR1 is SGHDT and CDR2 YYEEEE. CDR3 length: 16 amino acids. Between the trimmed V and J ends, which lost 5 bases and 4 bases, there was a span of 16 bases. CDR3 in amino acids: CASSHRGGRYNSPLHF. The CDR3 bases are TGTGCCAGCAGTCATAGAGGCGGGAGATATAATTCACCCCTCCACTTT.